This T cell receptor beta chain comes out of a study of regulatory T cells in long-lasting Graves disease. The time point here: newly diagnosed GD, antithyroid drugs for less than 3 months. Making the TCR library involved RNA that had been extracted from PBMCs. Sequencing libraries for TCR beta were prepared with iRepertoire HTBI primers and Arm-PCR of CDR3 regions. TCRdb re-called the multiplex PCR reads through MiXCR, storing one row per CDR3 protein. The data hold about 520,000 distinct CDR3 sequences, with around 12% observed a single time. V lost 5 bases, J lost 0 bases, and 19 bases lay in between. The CDR3 has 17 amino acids. Germline V CDR1 and CDR2: MNHEY, SVGEGT. This clonotype turned up a few times. These data were likewise used in another study, on T cells in Graves' hyperthyroidism and ophthalmopathy. That work contributes: Each patient was aged 18 to 65 and had newly diagnosed hyperthyroidism of under 2 months' duration.

The chain uses TRBV6-2 or TRBV6-3 and TRBJ1-2, with D unclear. The sample consisted of peripheral blood mononuclear cells (PBMCs), taken at new diagnosis, from a patient treated with antithyroid drugs. The TCR originated in a woman aged 25 to 39 with Graves disease. The CDR3 sequence: CASSEAINEGANYGYTF. CDR3 nucleotides: TGTGCCAGCAGTGAAGCTATCAACGAGGGAGCTAACTATGGCTACACCTTC.